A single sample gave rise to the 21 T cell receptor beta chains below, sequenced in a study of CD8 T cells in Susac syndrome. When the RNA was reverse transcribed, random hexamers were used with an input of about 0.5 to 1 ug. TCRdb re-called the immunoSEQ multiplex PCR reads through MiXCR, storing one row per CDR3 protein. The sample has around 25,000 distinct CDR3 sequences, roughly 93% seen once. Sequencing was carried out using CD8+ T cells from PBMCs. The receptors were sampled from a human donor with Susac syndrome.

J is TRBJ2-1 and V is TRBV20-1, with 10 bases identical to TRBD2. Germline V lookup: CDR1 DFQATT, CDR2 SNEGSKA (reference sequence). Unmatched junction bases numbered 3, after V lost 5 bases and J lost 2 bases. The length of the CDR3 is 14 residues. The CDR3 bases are TGCAGTGCTTTAAGCGGGGGGGCCTACAATGAGCAGTTCTTC. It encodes CSALSGGAYNEQFF.

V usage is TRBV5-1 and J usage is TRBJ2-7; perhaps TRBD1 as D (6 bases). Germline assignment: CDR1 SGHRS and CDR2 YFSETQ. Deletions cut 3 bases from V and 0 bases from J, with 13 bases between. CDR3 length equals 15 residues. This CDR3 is CASSYGQSSSYEQYF. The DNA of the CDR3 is TGCGCCAGCAGCTACGGACAGTCGAGCTCCTACGAGCAGTACTTC.

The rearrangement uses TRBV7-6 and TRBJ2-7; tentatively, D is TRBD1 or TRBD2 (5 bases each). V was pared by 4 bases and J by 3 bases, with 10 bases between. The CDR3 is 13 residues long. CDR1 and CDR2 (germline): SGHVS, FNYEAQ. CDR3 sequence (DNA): TGTGCCAGCAGCTCGGGACCTAACTACGAGCAGTACTTC. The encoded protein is CASSSGPNYEQYF. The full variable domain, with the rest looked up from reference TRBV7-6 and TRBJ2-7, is GAGVSQSPRYKVTKRGQDVALRCDPISGHVSLYWYRQALGQGPEFLTYFNYEAQQDKSGLPNDRFSAERPEGSISTLTIQRTEQRDSAMYRCASSSGPNYEQYFGPGTRLTVT.

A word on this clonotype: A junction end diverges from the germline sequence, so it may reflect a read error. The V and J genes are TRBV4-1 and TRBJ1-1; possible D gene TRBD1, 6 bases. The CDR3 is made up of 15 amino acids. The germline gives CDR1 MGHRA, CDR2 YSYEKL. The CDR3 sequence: CASSPRGGLKTEAFF. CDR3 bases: TGCGCCAGCAGCCCTAGGGGGGGGTTGAAAACTGAAGCTTTCTTT.

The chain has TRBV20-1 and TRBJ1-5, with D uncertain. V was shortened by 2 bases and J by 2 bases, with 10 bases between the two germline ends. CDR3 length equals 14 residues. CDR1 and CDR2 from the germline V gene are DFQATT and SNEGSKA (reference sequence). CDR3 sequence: CSARPDIGNQPQHF. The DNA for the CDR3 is TGCAGTGCTAGACCCGACATAGGCAATCAGCCCCAGCATTTT.

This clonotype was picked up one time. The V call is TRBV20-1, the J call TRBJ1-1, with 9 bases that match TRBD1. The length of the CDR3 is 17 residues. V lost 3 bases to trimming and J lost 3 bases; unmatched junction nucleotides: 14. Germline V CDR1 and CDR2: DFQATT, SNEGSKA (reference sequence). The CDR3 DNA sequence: TGCAGTGCTAGCCTCGGACAGGGGCTTTTAGGTTACACTGAAGCTTTCTTT. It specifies CSASLGQGLLGYTEAFF.

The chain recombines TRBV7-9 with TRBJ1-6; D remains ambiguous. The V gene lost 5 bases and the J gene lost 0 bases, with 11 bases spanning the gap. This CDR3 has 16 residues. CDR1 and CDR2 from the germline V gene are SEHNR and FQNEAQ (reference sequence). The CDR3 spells CASSHQQSSYNSPLHF. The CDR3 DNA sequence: TGTGCCAGCAGCCACCAACAGAGCTCCTATAATTCACCCCTCCACTTT.

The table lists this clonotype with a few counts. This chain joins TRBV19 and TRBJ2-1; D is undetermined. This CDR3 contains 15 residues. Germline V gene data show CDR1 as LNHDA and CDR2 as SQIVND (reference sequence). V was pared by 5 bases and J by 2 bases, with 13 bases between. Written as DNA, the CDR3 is TGTGCCAGTAGTCCCGCCTCAGGCACCTACAATGAGCAGTTCTTC. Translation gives CASSPASGTYNEQFF.

This CDR3 reads CAETDRDKRDTQYF. The DNA for the CDR3 is TGTGCCGAAACTGACAGGGATAAAAGAGATACGCAGTATTTT. The chain links TRBV5-4 to TRBJ2-3, with TRBD1 identical over 7 bases. The CDR3 covers 14 residues. The germline V gene encodes CDR1 SGHNT and CDR2 YYREEE (reference sequence). V dropped 10 bases and J dropped 5; count of bases not matched to a gene: 13.

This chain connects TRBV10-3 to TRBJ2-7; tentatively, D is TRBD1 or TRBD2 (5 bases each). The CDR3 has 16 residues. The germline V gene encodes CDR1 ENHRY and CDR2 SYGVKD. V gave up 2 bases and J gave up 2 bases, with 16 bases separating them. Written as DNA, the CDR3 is TGTGCCATCAGTGAGCCGCCCCGGGACGGTGCCTACGAGCAGTACTTC. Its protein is CAISEPPRDGAYEQYF.

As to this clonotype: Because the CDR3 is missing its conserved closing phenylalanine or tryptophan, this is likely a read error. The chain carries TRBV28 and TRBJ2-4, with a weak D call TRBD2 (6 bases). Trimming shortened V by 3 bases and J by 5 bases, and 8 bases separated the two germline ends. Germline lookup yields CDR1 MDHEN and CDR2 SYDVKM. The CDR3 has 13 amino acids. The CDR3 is CASSFGGENIQYL. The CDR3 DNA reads TGTGCCAGCAGTTTTGGCGGGGAAAACATTCAGTACCTC.

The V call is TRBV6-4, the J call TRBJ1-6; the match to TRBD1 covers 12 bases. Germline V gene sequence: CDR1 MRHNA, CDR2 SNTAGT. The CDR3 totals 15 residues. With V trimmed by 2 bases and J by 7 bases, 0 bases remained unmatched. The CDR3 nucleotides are TGTGCCAGCAGTGACGGGACAGGGGGCAATTCACCCCTCCACTTT. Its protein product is CASSDGTGGNSPLHF.

Here the CDR3 DNA reads TGTGCCAGCAGTTACGCAGAGAACTACGAGCAGTACTTC. Its protein product is CASSYAENYEQYF. The V call is TRBV27, the J call TRBJ2-7; no firm D call. Deletions cut 4 bases from V and 3 bases from J, with 10 bases between. CDR3 length: 13 residues. Per the germline V gene, CDR1 is MNHEY and CDR2 is SMNVEV (reference sequence).

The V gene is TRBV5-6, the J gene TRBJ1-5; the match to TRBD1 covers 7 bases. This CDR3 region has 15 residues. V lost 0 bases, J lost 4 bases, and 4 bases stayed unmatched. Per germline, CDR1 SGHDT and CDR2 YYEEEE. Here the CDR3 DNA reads TGTGCCAGCAGCTTGGGACTGACAGGGAATCAGCCCCAGCATTTT. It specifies CASSLGLTGNQPQHF.

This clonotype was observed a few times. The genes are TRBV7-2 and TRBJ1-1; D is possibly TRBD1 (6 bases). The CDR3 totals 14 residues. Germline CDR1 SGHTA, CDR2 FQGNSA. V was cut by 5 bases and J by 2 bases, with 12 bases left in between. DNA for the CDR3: TGTGCCAGCAGCGCCTACAGGGATAACACTGAAGCTTTCTTT. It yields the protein CASSAYRDNTEAFF.

This chain's CDR3 is CASSIHQGSTGELFF. CDR3 DNA sequence: TGTGCCAGTAGTATTCACCAGGGGTCCACCGGGGAGCTGTTTTTT. The chain joins TRBV19 to TRBJ2-2; perhaps TRBD1 as D (6 bases). CDR3 length: 15 residues. In germline, CDR1 is LNHDA, CDR2 SQIVND (reference sequence). Trimming pared 3 bases from V and 4 bases from J, leaving 12 bases between.

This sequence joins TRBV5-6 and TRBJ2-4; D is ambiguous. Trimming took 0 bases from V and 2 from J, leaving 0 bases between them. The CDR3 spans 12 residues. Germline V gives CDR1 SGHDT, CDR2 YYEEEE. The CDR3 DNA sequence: TGTGCCAGCAGCTTGGCCAAAAACATTCAGTACTTC. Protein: CASSLAKNIQYF.

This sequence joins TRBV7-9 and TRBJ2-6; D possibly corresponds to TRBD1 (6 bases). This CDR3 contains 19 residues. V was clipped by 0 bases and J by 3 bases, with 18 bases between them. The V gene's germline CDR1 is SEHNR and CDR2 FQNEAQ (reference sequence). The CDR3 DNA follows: TGTGCCAGCAGCTTAGCGCTTGGCAGGGGAGATTATGGGGCCAACGTCCTGACTTTC. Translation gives CASSLALGRGDYGANVLTF.

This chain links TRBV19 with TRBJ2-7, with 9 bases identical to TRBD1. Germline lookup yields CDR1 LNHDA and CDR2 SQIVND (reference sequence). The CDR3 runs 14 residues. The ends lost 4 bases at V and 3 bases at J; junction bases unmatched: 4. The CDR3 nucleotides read TGTGCCAGTAGTACGACAGGGGGGGGCTACGAGCAGTACTTC. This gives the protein CASSTTGGGYEQYF.

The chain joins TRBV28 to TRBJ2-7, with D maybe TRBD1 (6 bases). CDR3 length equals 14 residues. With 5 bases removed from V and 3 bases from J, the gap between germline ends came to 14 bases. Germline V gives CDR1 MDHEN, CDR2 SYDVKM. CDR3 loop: CASSPRTAFYEQYF. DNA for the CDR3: TGTGCCAGCAGTCCCAGGACAGCTTTCTACGAGCAGTACTTC.

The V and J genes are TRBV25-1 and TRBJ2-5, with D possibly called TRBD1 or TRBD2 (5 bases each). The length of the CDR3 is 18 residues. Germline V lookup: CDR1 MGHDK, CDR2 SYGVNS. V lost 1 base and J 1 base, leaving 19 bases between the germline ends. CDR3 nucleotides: TGTGCCAGCAGTGAATCTTTTGAAGGTTGGGGGATCCAAGAGACCCAGTACTTC. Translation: CASSESFEGWGIQETQYF.